The TCR beta chain under discussion was sequenced for a study of T cell repertoires in cytomegalovirus infection. Overall study context: The public TCR beta signatures pointed to both CMV infection and matching HLA type.

In TCRdb, the reads were re-called with MiXCR into one record per CDR3 protein. The table has fewer than 550,000 distinct CDR3 sequences, about 11% seen once; the top ten hold about a tenth. CDR1 ENHRY and CDR2 SYGVKD come from the germline V gene. CDR3 length equals 17 residues. J was trimmed by 1 base and V by 0 bases; bases with no gene match: 8. Study-wide points: In two of eight donors, the top clonotype was HLA-C-restricted CMV-specific.

As to this clonotype: Its antigen is unidentified.

Input material: PBMCs. The clonotype originates from a human donor in good health (CMV status not recorded). Some clones in this sample may be carry-over from other donors' samples. The V call is TRBV10-3, the J call TRBJ2-5; 7 nucleotides align to TRBD2. In DNA form, the CDR3 reads TGTGCCATCAGTGAGTCGGGTAGCGGGTATCCCCAAGAGACCCAGTACTTC. This encodes CAISESGSGYPQETQYF.